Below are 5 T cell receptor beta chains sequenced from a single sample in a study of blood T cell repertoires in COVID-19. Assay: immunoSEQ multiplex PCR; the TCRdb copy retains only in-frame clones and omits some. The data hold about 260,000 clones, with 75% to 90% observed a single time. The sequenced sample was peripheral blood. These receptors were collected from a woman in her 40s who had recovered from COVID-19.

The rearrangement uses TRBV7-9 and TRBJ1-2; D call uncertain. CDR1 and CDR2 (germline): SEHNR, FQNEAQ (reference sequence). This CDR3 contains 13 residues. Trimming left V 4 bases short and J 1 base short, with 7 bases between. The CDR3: CASSSTDNYGYTF. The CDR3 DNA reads TGTGCCAGCAGCTCCACAGATAACTATGGCTACACCTTC.

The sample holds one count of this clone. DNA of the CDR3: TGTGCCAGCAGCTCACGCCTAGCGGGGTACAATGAGCAGTTCTTC. This codes for CASSSRLAGYNEQFF. V gene TRBV7-2 combines with J gene TRBJ2-1; 9 bases are shared with TRBD2. The CDR3 covers 15 residues. The germline CDR1 and CDR2 sequences are SGHTA and FQGNSA. V dropped 4 bases and J dropped 4; count of bases not matched to a gene: 5.

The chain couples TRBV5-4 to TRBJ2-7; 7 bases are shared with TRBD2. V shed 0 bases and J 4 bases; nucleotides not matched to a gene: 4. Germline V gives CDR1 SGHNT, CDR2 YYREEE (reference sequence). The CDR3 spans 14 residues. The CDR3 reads CASSLEWGGYEQYF. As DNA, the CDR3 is TGTGCCAGCAGCTTGGAATGGGGGGGTTACGAGCAGTACTTC.

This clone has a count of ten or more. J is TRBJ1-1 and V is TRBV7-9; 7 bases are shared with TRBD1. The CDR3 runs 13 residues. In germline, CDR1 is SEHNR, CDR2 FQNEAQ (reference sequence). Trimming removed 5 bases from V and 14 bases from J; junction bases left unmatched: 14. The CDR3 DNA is TGTGCCAGCAGCCGCGGTGACGACAGGGTACCCTTCTTT. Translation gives CASSRGDDRVPFF.

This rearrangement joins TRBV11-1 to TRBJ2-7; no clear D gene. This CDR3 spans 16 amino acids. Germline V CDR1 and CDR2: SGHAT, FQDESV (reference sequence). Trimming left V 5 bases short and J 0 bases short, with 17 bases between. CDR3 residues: CASSHWYDTNSYEQYF. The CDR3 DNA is TGTGCCAGCAGCCATTGGTACGACACGAACTCCTACGAGCAGTACTTC.